Listed here are 23 T cell receptor beta chains from one sample, sequenced in a study of blood T cell repertoires in COVID-19. The assay was immunoSEQ multiplex PCR, and TCRdb's table has in-frame clones only and misses some. The profile covers around 300,000 clones, with 85% appearing a single time and around 2.5% taken by the ten largest. The source material was PBMCs or T cells enriched from blood (not recorded which). All receptors come from a woman aged 45-65 years who had recovered from COVID-19.

This chain uses TRBV7-3 with TRBJ1-1; D is undetermined. V shed 6 bases and J shed 0 bases, with 8 bases lying between them. Germline assignment: CDR1 SGHTA and CDR2 FQGTGA. The CDR3 consists of 13 residues. The CDR3 protein is CASSNSMNTEAFF. The CDR3 DNA sequence: TGTGCCAGCAGTAATAGCATGAACACTGAAGCTTTCTTT.

The rearrangement uses TRBV6-2 or TRBV6-3 and TRBJ1-3; no clear D gene. The CDR3 sequence is 15 residues long. Trimming stripped 0 bases from V and 2 bases from J, with 8 bases between. Germline V gene lookup returns CDR1 MNHEY and CDR2 SVGEGT. The DNA of the CDR3 is TGTGCCAGCAGTTACTCAGAGGGAACTGGAAACACCATATATTTT. Residues: CASSYSEGTGNTIYF.

This clone has just a few counts. This chain links TRBV11-2 with TRBJ2-7; perhaps TRBD1 as D (5 bases). Germline CDR1 and CDR2: SGHAT and FQNNGV. Between the trimmed V and J ends, which lost 4 bases and 3 bases, there was a span of 16 bases. CDR3 length equals 15 residues. This CDR3 reads CASSSQQAYSYEQYF. CDR3 coding DNA: TGTGCCAGCAGCTCCCAACAGGCATACAGCTACGAGCAGTACTTC.

The chain carries TRBV15 and TRBJ1-6; D is ambiguous. Germline-derived CDR1 and CDR2 are LNHNV and YYDKDF (reference sequence). CDR3 size: 15 residues. V lost 4 bases and J lost 9, with 16 bases in between. CDR3 loop: CATSTRWEESSPLHF. Written as DNA, the CDR3 is TGTGCCACCAGCACCAGGTGGGAGGAGAGTTCACCCCTCCACTTT.

The V gene is TRBV28, the J gene TRBJ1-5, with D perhaps matching TRBD1 (6 bases). Germline values: CDR1 MDHEN, CDR2 SYDVKM. The ends were cut back, 3 bases at V and 1 base at J, with 13 bases in the middle. The CDR3 contains 16 residues. CDR3 sequence reads: CASSLAGQSSNQPQHF. CDR3 sequence (DNA): TGTGCCAGCAGTTTGGCAGGACAGAGCAGCAATCAGCCCCAGCATTTT.

The CDR3 nucleotides read TGTGCCAGCAGCCAATCTAGCGGGGGATGGAATACGCAGTATTTT. As protein: CASSQSSGGWNTQYF. This chain links TRBV7-9 with TRBJ2-3; TRBD2 matches at 10 bases. Per the germline V gene, CDR1 is SEHNR and CDR2 is FQNEAQ (reference sequence). J gave up 7 bases and V 5 bases, and 9 bases lay outside the gene matches. This CDR3 is 15 amino acids long. Full variable domain (missing parts from reference TRBV7-9 and TRBJ2-3): DTGVSQNPRHKITKRGQNVTFRCDPISEHNRLYWYRQTLGQGPEFLTYFQNEAQLEKSRLLSDRFSAERPKGSFSTLEIQRTEQGDSAMYLCASSQSSGGWNTQYFGPGTRLTVL.

In its sample, this clone was seen a few times. The rearrangement links TRBV11-2 to TRBJ2-2; D possibly corresponds to TRBD1 (5 bases). The V end was cut by 1 base, the J end by 2 bases, with 8 bases between. Germline assignment: CDR1 SGHAT and CDR2 FQNNGV. The CDR3 covers 15 residues. CDR3 bases: TGTGCCAGCAGCTTAGTAGGGGTAAACACCGGGGAGCTGTTTTTT. Translation: CASSLVGVNTGELFF.

This clone was observed a single time. V and J are TRBV7-3 and TRBJ2-3, with D possibly matching TRBD1 (5 bases). Germline V CDR1 and CDR2: SGHTA, FQGTGA. The V end lost 5 bases, the J end lost 1 base, and 10 bases lay between the germline ends. The CDR3 consists of 14 residues. Here the CDR3 DNA reads TGTGCCAGCAGCAGGCAGGGCGGCACAGATACGCAGTATTTT. Translated, it gives CASSRQGGTDTQYF. The variable domain in full, with the rest retrieved from reference TRBV7-3 and TRBJ2-3, is GAGVSQTPSNKVTEKGKYVELRCDPISGHTALYWYRQSLGQGPEFLIYFQGTGAADDSGLPNDRFFAVRPEGSVSTLKIQRTERGDSAVYLCASSRQGGTDTQYFGPGTRLTVL.

This chain connects TRBV5-1 to TRBJ2-7; perhaps TRBD1 as D (6 bases). Trimming shortened V by 0 bases and J by 4 bases, and 14 bases separated the two germline ends. Germline lookup yields CDR1 SGHRS and CDR2 YFSETQ. The CDR3 has 15 residues. The CDR3 here is CASSLGPGVGYEQYF. The CDR3 region has the DNA TGCGCCAGCAGCTTGGGCCCAGGGGTTGGGTACGAGCAGTACTTC.

The V and J genes are TRBV18 and TRBJ1-2; 8 nucleotides match TRBD1. Trimming at V came to 5 bases and at J to 3 bases, leaving 14 bases not matched to a gene. CDR3 length equals 17 residues. CDR1 KGHSH and CDR2 LQKENI come from the germline V gene. CDR3 loop: CASSTTGTGFFDYGYTF. The DNA for the CDR3 is TGTGCCAGCTCAACTACCGGGACAGGTTTTTTTGACTATGGCTACACCTTC.

The chain has TRBV19 and TRBJ1-2; D not resolved. CDR1 LNHDA and CDR2 SQIVND come from the germline V gene (reference sequence). This CDR3 is 15 amino acids long. Trimming removed 7 bases at V and 3 bases at J, with 18 bases between. CDR3 residues: CASTTPGGEDYGYTF. The DNA for the CDR3 is TGTGCCAGTACCACCCCTGGCGGGGAGGACTATGGCTACACCTTC.

V gene TRBV7-9 combines with J gene TRBJ1-2, with D unresolved. The CDR3 consists of 13 residues. Trimming took off 2 bases at V and 8 bases at J, with 12 bases between the two ends. Germline V gives CDR1 SEHNR, CDR2 FQNEAQ (reference sequence). The CDR3 here is CASSLREDLGYTF. CDR3 DNA sequence: TGTGCCAGCAGCTTACGCGAGGATCTAGGCTACACCTTC.

This chain connects TRBV28 to TRBJ1-1, with D unresolved. Trimming took 5 bases from V and 4 from J, leaving 8 bases between them. CDR3 size: 12 residues. CDR1 is MDHEN, CDR2 SYDVKM, per germline. CDR3 nucleotides: TGTGCCAGCAGTAGTCCACTCACTGAAGCTTTCTTT. Translation gives CASSSPLTEAFF.

This clone was found a few times. The chain recombines TRBV30 with TRBJ1-2; D gene unclear. The V gene lost 0 bases and the J gene lost 4 bases, with 6 bases spanning the gap. The V gene's germline CDR1 is GTSNPN and CDR2 SVGIG (reference sequence). The CDR3 is 12 residues long. The chain's CDR3 is CAWSVVAYGYTF. The CDR3 bases are TGTGCCTGGAGTGTAGTAGCCTATGGCTACACCTTC.

CDR3 residues: CASRDRENSPLHF. Written as DNA, the CDR3 is TGTGCCAGCCGGGACAGGGAAAATTCACCCCTCCACTTT. This rearrangement joins TRBV27 to TRBJ1-6; 9 nucleotides agree with TRBD1. CDR3 length: 13 residues. The V gene's germline CDR1 is MNHEY and CDR2 SMNVEV (reference sequence). Trimming at V came to 8 bases and at J to 7 bases, leaving 3 bases not matched to a gene.

The chain has TRBV10-3 and TRBJ2-1, with 9 nucleotides matching TRBD2. This CDR3 has 12 residues. Per germline, CDR1 ENHRY and CDR2 SYGVKD. Unmatched junction bases numbered 1, after V lost 8 bases and J lost 5 bases. CDR3 nucleotide sequence: TGTGCCATCCGCGGGGGGGACAATGAGCAGTTCTTC. Encoded protein: CAIRGGDNEQFF.

This clone was seen only once. The V call is TRBV6-2 or TRBV6-3, the J call TRBJ2-2, with D perhaps matching TRBD2 (5 bases). The CDR3 sequence is 15 residues long. Deletions cut 2 bases from V and 4 bases from J, with 11 bases between. CDR1 is MNHEY, CDR2 SVGEGT, per germline. This chain's CDR3 is CASSYALGSTGELFF. Written as DNA, the CDR3 is TGTGCCAGCAGTTACGCGCTGGGGAGCACCGGGGAGCTGTTTTTT.

The chain is built from TRBV7-2 and TRBJ2-3; D is undetermined. Germline V gene lookup returns CDR1 SGHTA and CDR2 FQGNSA. The CDR3 spans 14 residues. Trimming removed 0 bases from V and 1 base from J, with 5 bases in between. Here the CDR3 reads CASSLALRTDTQYF. The CDR3 coding sequence is TGTGCCAGCAGCTTAGCGCTACGCACAGATACGCAGTATTTT.

The rearrangement uses TRBV7-9 and TRBJ1-1; D possibly corresponds to TRBD1 (6 bases). Looked up from germline, CDR1 is SEHNR and CDR2 is FQNEAQ (reference sequence). The CDR3 spans 15 residues. V was trimmed by 5 bases and J by 1 base, leaving 14 bases between them. CDR3 in amino acids: CASSPRVGGNTEAFF. CDR3 bases: TGTGCCAGCAGCCCGAGGGTAGGGGGGAACACTGAAGCTTTCTTT. Looking up the rest from reference TRBV7-9 and TRBJ1-1 gives the full variable domain: DTGVSQNPRHKITKRGQNVTFRCDPISEHNRLYWYRQTLGQGPEFLTYFQNEAQLEKSRLLSDRFSAERPKGSFSTLEIQRTEQGDSAMYLCASSPRVGGNTEAFFGQGTRLTVV.

The genes are TRBV27 and TRBJ2-1; TRBD2 aligns across 7 bases. Losses at the gene ends were 0 bases for V and 2 bases for J; bases not matched to a gene: 4. The length of the CDR3 is 16 residues. CDR1 is MNHEY, CDR2 SMNVEV, per germline (reference sequence). DNA of the CDR3: TGTGCCAGCAGTTTATCTAGCGGGCTTACCTACAATGAGCAGTTCTTC. This translates into CASSLSSGLTYNEQFF.

This sequence joins TRBV5-1 and TRBJ2-1; 9 nucleotides align to TRBD1. Per the germline V gene, CDR1 is SGHRS and CDR2 is YFSETQ. The CDR3 sequence is 15 residues long. The V gene end was trimmed by 2 bases and the J gene end by 7 bases; junction bases not matched to a gene: 7. In nucleotides, the CDR3 is TGCGCCAGCAGCTTTGTACAGGGGGCCGAAAATGAGCAGTTCTTC. Encoded protein: CASSFVQGAENEQFF.

Concerning this clone: Other DNA variants within this sample encode the same CDR3. The chain employs TRBV7-8 and TRBJ1-3; TRBD1 matches 7 bases. CDR1 SGHVS and CDR2 FQNEAQ come from the germline V gene. V trimming: 6 bases; J trimming: 4 bases; junction bases outside the gene matches: 6. The CDR3 length is 14 residues. The CDR3: CASSLGTAGNTIYF. In DNA form, the CDR3 reads TGTGCCAGCAGTTTGGGGACAGCCGGAAACACCATATATTTT.

V usage is TRBV6-5 and J usage is TRBJ2-3; 8 positions agree with TRBD2. This CDR3 has 15 amino acids. CDR1 is MNHEY, CDR2 SVGAGI, per germline. The V gene end was trimmed by 6 bases and the J gene end by 3 bases; junction bases not matched to a gene: 8. For the CDR3, the DNA is TGTGCCAGCAGGAGAATAGCGGGGCGGACAGATACGCAGTATTTT. Translating gives CASRRIAGRTDTQYF.